The T cell receptor beta chain described here comes from a study of OX40 agonist ivuxolimab in advanced cancers. About the research overall: A history of anti-PD-1, anti-PD-L1 or anti-CTLA-4 therapy was acceptable, and roughly 40% had some. A partial response was reached by three patients: one with hepatocellular carcinoma and two with cutaneous melanoma.

Study results and limitations: The mean number of expanded clones was higher in CD8+ T cells than in CD4+.

Using immunoSEQ multiplex PCR, the repertoire was profiled, and TCRdb retains in-frame clones only, with some absent. The sample includes more than 55,000 clones, around 85% of them seen just once. Autoimmune disease history or systemic immunosuppression meant exclusion. With respect to this clone: Its target is not known.

The CDR3 length is 14 residues. V was shortened by 0 bases and J by 4 bases, with 9 bases between the two germline ends. CDR1 and CDR2 from the germline V gene are LGHNA and YNFKEQ. The starting material was CD4+ or CD8+ T cells sorted from blood, obtained in a trial of the OX40 agonist ivuxolimab. The TCR was taken from an adult with an advanced solid tumor such as melanoma, head and neck, liver or kidney cancer. The chain joins TRBV4-2 to TRBJ2-5; the D is unclear. CDR3 in amino acids: CASSQETSGETQYF. The CDR3 DNA is TGTGCCAGCAGCCAAGAGACCAGTGGAGAGACCCAGTACTTC.